A single sample gave rise to the 8 T cell receptor beta chains below, sequenced in a study of cytomegalovirus exposure and HLA in healthy donors. PCR primers comprised 60 Vbeta and 13 Jbeta primers. The method was immunoSEQ multiplex PCR; TCRdb's version includes in-frame clones alone and lacks a portion of them. The table includes 95,000 to 100,000 clones, around three quarters detected once. Sequences were obtained from PBMCs. Every receptor here comes from a man aged 35 to 55 in good health and CMV-seronegative.

In the case of this clone: The identical CDR3 is also encoded by other nucleotide sequences in the sample. The genes are TRBV6-5 and TRBJ1-3; no firm D call. Trimming left V 6 bases short and J 2 bases short, with 8 bases between. The germline gives CDR1 MNHEY, CDR2 SVGAGI. The CDR3 has 13 residues. The CDR3 DNA reads TGTGCCAGCAGCCCCGGGACTGGAAACACCATATATTTT. This gives the protein CASSPGTGNTIYF.

The chain uses TRBV30 and TRBJ1-6, with TRBD1 matching over 7 bases. Germline CDR1 GTSNPN, CDR2 SVGIG (reference sequence). The junction had 12 bases not matched to a gene; V was cut back by 1 base and J by 9 bases. The CDR3 runs 16 residues. The CDR3 DNA reads TGTGCCTGGAGTGAACGCTCGAGGGGGCAGAGTTCACCCCTCCACTTT. Translation: CAWSERSRGQSSPLHF.

The rearrangement joins TRBV7-2 to TRBJ2-3; perhaps TRBD2 as D (6 bases). V lost 1 base to trimming and J lost 3 bases, with 11 bases between them. The CDR3 length is 15 residues. CDR1 SGHTA and CDR2 FQGNSA come from the germline V gene. The CDR3 nucleotides read TGTGCCAGCAGCTTAGGAGCGGGTATTACAGATACGCAGTATTTT. Translating it yields CASSLGAGITDTQYF.

This clone has more than one count but fewer than ten. The chain combines TRBV7-9 with TRBJ2-7, with 7 positions matching TRBD1. V lost 4 bases, J lost 3 bases, and 6 bases stayed unmatched. The CDR3 totals 14 residues. The germline V gene has CDR1 SEHNR and CDR2 FQNEAQ (reference sequence). This chain's CDR3 is CASSSTGSLYEQYF. The CDR3 DNA sequence: TGTGCCAGCAGCTCGACAGGGTCTCTCTACGAGCAGTACTTC.

The gene calls are TRBV9 and TRBJ2-5, with TRBD2 matching over 12 bases. The CDR3 is 15 residues long. V was pared by 6 bases and J by 4 bases, with 7 bases of the junction left unmatched. Germline V gene lookup returns CDR1 SGDLS and CDR2 YYNGEE. The CDR3 loop is CASTPSGGAPETQYF. The DNA for the CDR3 is TGTGCCAGCACCCCTAGCGGGGGGGCCCCAGAGACCCAGTACTTC.

The chain recombines TRBV7-9 with TRBJ2-5, with TRBD1 matching over 7 bases. CDR1 is SEHNR and CDR2 is FQNEAQ in the germline V gene (reference sequence). V gave up 5 bases and J gave up 2 bases; unmatched junction bases: 11. CDR3 length: 16 residues. The CDR3 loop is CASSRPTDRSQETQYF. The DNA of the CDR3 is TGTGCCAGCAGCAGACCAACGGACAGGTCGCAAGAGACCCAGTACTTC. Looking up the rest from reference TRBV7-9 and TRBJ2-5 gives the full variable domain: DTGVSQNPRHKITKRGQNVTFRCDPISEHNRLYWYRQTLGQGPEFLTYFQNEAQLEKSRLLSDRFSAERPKGSFSTLEIQRTEQGDSAMYLCASSRPTDRSQETQYFGPGTRLLVL.

The chain combines TRBV28 with TRBJ2-7, with TRBD1 identical over 7 bases. Germline CDR1 is MDHEN and CDR2 is SYDVKM. Trimming cost V 5 bases and J 3 bases; bases outside gene matches: 13. The CDR3 contains 16 residues. CDR3 amino acids: CASSLAGGLGYYEQYF. The CDR3 bases are TGTGCCAGCAGTCTCGCAGGGGGTCTGGGCTACTACGAGCAGTACTTC.

The CDR3 is CASSRTSGGAYNEQFF. CDR3 nucleotide sequence: TGTGCCAGCAGCCGGACTAGCGGGGGGGCCTACAATGAGCAGTTCTTC. The chain employs TRBV7-6 and TRBJ2-1, with 15 bases matching TRBD2. Trimming at V came to 5 bases and at J to 2 bases, leaving 1 base not matched to a gene. The CDR3 loop spans 16 amino acids. CDR1 is SGHVS and CDR2 is FNYEAQ in the germline V gene.